This passage covers 30 T cell receptor beta chains from one sample sequenced in a study of cytomegalovirus exposure and HLA in healthy donors. 60 Vbeta and 13 Jbeta primers were used in PCR. Libraries were prepared by immunoSEQ multiplex PCR; TCRdb keeps only in-frame clonotypes and omits some of them. The sample's table shows 100,000 to 150,000 clones. Sequencing used PBMCs. Receptors were obtained from a man between 18 and 35 years old in good health and CMV-seronegative.

The V gene is TRBV7-3, the J gene TRBJ2-7, with D perhaps matching TRBD2 (5 bases). The CDR3 runs 14 residues. The germline V gene has CDR1 SGHTA and CDR2 FQGTGA. V was trimmed by 5 bases and J by 5 bases, leaving 16 bases between them. CDR3 nucleotides: TGTGCCAGCAGCCCAGGTCGGCTAGCCCACGAGCAGTACTTC. Translated, it gives CASSPGRLAHEQYF.

The chain recombines TRBV28 with TRBJ1-3; D might be TRBD1 (6 bases). Trimming cost V 7 bases and J 0 bases, with 13 bases left between them. The CDR3 has 15 residues. CDR1 is MDHEN and CDR2 is SYDVKM in the germline V gene. As DNA, the CDR3 is TGTGCCAGCACCTCCGGGACACCCTCTGGAAACACCATATATTTT. It translates to CASTSGTPSGNTIYF. The entire variable domain, with the rest obtained from reference TRBV28 and TRBJ1-3, is as follows: DVKVTQSSRYLVKRTGEKVFLECVQDMDHENMFWYRQDPGLGLRLIYFSYDVKMKEKGDIPEGYSVSREKKERFSLILESASTNQTSMYLCASTSGTPSGNTIYFGEGSWLTVV.

This chain joins TRBV6-1 and TRBJ2-1; TRBD2 might be the D (6 bases). V lost 2 bases, J lost 1 base, and 12 bases lay in between. The germline CDR1 and CDR2 sequences are MNHNS and SASEGT. CDR3 length: 16 residues. Written as DNA, the CDR3 is TGTGCCAGCAGTGAAAACCTAGCGCGGTCCTACAATGAGCAGTTCTTC. The encoded protein is CASSENLARSYNEQFF.

The chain joins TRBV29-1 to TRBJ2-1, with 7 bases matching TRBD1. The V and J ends lost 7 bases and 8 bases, in that order; junction bases with no gene match: 5. The germline CDR1 and CDR2 sequences are SQVTM and ANQGSEA. The CDR3 has 11 residues. The CDR3 bases are TGCAGCGGAGAAGGGGGCCATGAGCAGTTCTTC. This encodes CSGEGGHEQFF.

The rearrangement links TRBV19 to TRBJ1-4, with D unclear. Germline loops: CDR1 LNHDA, CDR2 SQIVND (reference sequence). This CDR3 contains 14 residues. V was pared by 3 bases and J by 7 bases, with 12 bases between. CDR3 residues: CASSITTAGEKLFF. CDR3 nucleotide sequence: TGTGCCAGTAGTATCACCACCGCGGGTGAAAAACTGTTTTTT. The variable domain in full, completed from reference TRBV19 and TRBJ1-4, reads DGGITQSPKYLFRKEGQNVTLSCEQNLNHDAMYWYRQDPGQGLRLIYYSQIVNDFQKGDIAEGYSVSREKKESFPLTVTSAQKNPTAFYLCASSITTAGEKLFFGSGTQLSVL.

The rearrangement links TRBV5-6 to TRBJ1-1, with 7 bases lining up with TRBD1. Germline trimming cut 10 bases from V and 3 bases from J; bases unmatched to any gene: 6. The CDR3 is made up of 12 amino acids. From germline, CDR1 is SGHDT and CDR2 YYEEEE. The CDR3 loop is CASGQPYTEAFF. The CDR3 DNA reads TGTGCCTCGGGACAGCCATACACTGAAGCTTTCTTT.

V and J are TRBV4-1 and TRBJ2-7; D gene ambiguous. V was shortened by 4 bases and J by 1 base, with 8 bases between the two germline ends. Germline CDR1 is MGHRA and CDR2 is YSYEKL. The CDR3 totals 13 residues. CDR3 in amino acids: CASSPRSSYEQYF. Here the CDR3 DNA reads TGCGCCAGCAGCCCCCGTTCTTCCTACGAGCAGTACTTC.

The J gene is TRBJ1-2, the V gene TRBV28, with no clear D. The V and J ends lost 5 bases and 8 bases respectively, with 24 bases between them. The CDR3 extends over 16 amino acids. CDR1 and CDR2 (germline): MDHEN, SYDVKM. CDR3 bases: TGTGCCAGCAGTCCACCCCTCCCCTCGGGGTCCGGGGGCTACACCTTC. Translating it yields CASSPPLPSGSGGYTF.

This chain uses TRBV30 with TRBJ2-5, with D tentatively TRBD2 (6 bases). Germline V gene sequence: CDR1 GTSNPN, CDR2 SVGIG (reference sequence). V lost 3 bases and J lost 5, with 16 bases in between. The CDR3 has 14 amino acids. The CDR3 sequence: CAWRQGRGWETQYF. The CDR3 nucleotides read TGTGCCTGGAGACAAGGACGGGGGTGGGAGACCCAGTACTTC.

The chain links TRBV12-5 to TRBJ2-5; the match to TRBD2 covers 14 bases. The CDR3 length is 15 residues. Germline V CDR1 and CDR2: LGHNT, FRNRAP. Trimming at V came to 1 base and at J to 5 bases, leaving 0 bases not matched to a gene. CDR3 nucleotides: TGTGCTAGTGGTTTGGGACTAGCGGGAGGGGAGACCCAGTACTTC. Translated: CASGLGLAGGETQYF.

J is TRBJ1-1 and V is TRBV21-1; TRBD1, the table's D call, was not compared with the DNA. TRBV21-1 is an annotated pseudogene. CDR3 length: 13 amino acids. CDR3 sequence: CASSIQKNTEAFF. In DNA, the CDR3 is TGTGCCAGCAGCATACAAAAGAACACTGAAGCTTTCTTT.

The chain has TRBV5-1 and TRBJ2-3, with 7 bases aligning to TRBD1. The germline V gene encodes CDR1 SGHRS and CDR2 YFSETQ. The CDR3 is 15 amino acids. V shed 4 bases, J shed 5 bases, and the junction held 10 bases outside the gene matches. The CDR3 loop reads CASSVSPGGEDTQYF. The CDR3 coding sequence is TGCGCCAGCAGCGTAAGCCCAGGGGGTGAAGATACGCAGTATTTT.

This chain links TRBV27 with TRBJ1-2; tentatively, D is TRBD1 (5 bases). Germline CDR1 and CDR2: MNHEY and SMNVEV (reference sequence). The V and J ends lost 6 bases and 5 bases respectively, with 10 bases between them. The CDR3 totals 12 residues. The DNA for the CDR3 is TGTGCCAGCAGCACCGGGGGGTATGGCTACACCTTC. This gives the protein CASSTGGYGYTF.

V usage is TRBV28 and J usage is TRBJ1-2; D gene unclear. Trimming cost V 6 bases and J 1 base, with 3 bases left between them. This CDR3 contains 11 residues. Germline CDR1 is MDHEN and CDR2 is SYDVKM. The CDR3 is CASSLNYGYTF. The DNA for the CDR3 is TGTGCCAGCAGCCTTAACTATGGCTACACCTTC.

The rearrangement links TRBV6-5 to TRBJ2-1; D is undetermined. CDR1 and CDR2 from the germline V gene are MNHEY and SVGAGI. The V end was cut by 2 bases, the J end by 10 bases, with 9 bases between. The CDR3 consists of 12 residues. CDR3 amino acids: CASSYEDGEQFF. Here the CDR3 DNA reads TGTGCCAGCAGTTACGAGGATGGGGAGCAGTTCTTC.

The chain links TRBV6-5 to TRBJ1-2; possibly TRBD1 for D (5 bases). Trimming shortened V by 7 bases and J by 8 bases, and 11 bases separated the two germline ends. The CDR3 is made up of 11 amino acids. Germline CDR1 is MNHEY and CDR2 is SVGAGI. For the CDR3, the DNA is TGTGCCAGCATCCATGGGGGGGGCTACACCTTC. Amino acid sequence: CASIHGGGYTF.

The chain couples TRBV5-4 to TRBJ1-1; 7 bases agree with TRBD1. Losses at the gene ends were 4 bases for V and 5 bases for J; bases not matched to a gene: 8. The CDR3 extends over 14 amino acids. Looked up from germline, CDR1 is SGHNT and CDR2 is YYREEE (reference sequence). This CDR3 is CASSKEGAGTEAFF. The CDR3 DNA is TGTGCCAGCAGCAAGGAGGGGGCTGGGACTGAAGCTTTCTTT.

The rearrangement uses TRBV25-1 and TRBJ2-7, with D possibly TRBD1 on 7 matching bases. CDR3 length equals 15 residues. V lost 2 bases to trimming and J lost 2 bases, with 13 bases between them. CDR1 and CDR2 (germline): MGHDK, SYGVNS. This chain's CDR3 is CASSEGGTAPYEQYF. The CDR3 DNA reads as TGTGCCAGCAGTGAAGGGGGGACAGCCCCCTACGAGCAGTACTTC.

The V and J genes are TRBV13 and TRBJ2-7, with 10 bases lining up with TRBD1. CDR1 is PRHDT, CDR2 FYEKMQ, per germline (reference sequence). The V segment lost 5 bases and the J segment 2 bases; nucleotides outside the gene matches: 12. The CDR3 runs 17 residues. The CDR3 DNA sequence: TGTGCCAGCAGCGGCTACCTCTCGGGACAGGGGCCCTACGAGCAGTACTTC. Translation gives CASSGYLSGQGPYEQYF.

The CDR3 reads CASSSGSYEQYF. CDR3 DNA sequence: TGCGCCAGCAGCTCCGGGTCCTACGAGCAGTACTTC. This chain joins TRBV5-1 and TRBJ2-7; D call uncertain. Trimming stripped 3 bases from V and 1 base from J, with 5 bases between. The CDR3 consists of 12 residues. Germline loops: CDR1 SGHRS, CDR2 YFSETQ.

The chain uses TRBV5-1 and TRBJ1-6; D remains unclear. The germline V gene encodes CDR1 SGHRS and CDR2 YFSETQ. The CDR3 is 16 amino acids. Trimming took off 6 bases at V and 0 bases at J, with 13 bases between the two ends. The DNA for the CDR3 is TGCGCCAGCACCCAGACGGGTAGCTCCTATAATTCACCCCTCCACTTT. Residues: CASTQTGSSYNSPLHF.

The chain uses TRBV19 and TRBJ1-5; 8 positions agree with TRBD1. Germline CDR1 LNHDA, CDR2 SQIVND (reference sequence). CDR3 size: 17 residues. V lost 3 bases and J lost 4; bases outside the gene matches: 11. CDR3 in amino acids: CASSIVGNRDRNQPQHF. CDR3 sequence (DNA): TGTGCCAGTAGTATCGTTGGAAACCGGGACAGGAATCAGCCCCAGCATTTT.

This chain uses TRBV9 with TRBJ2-7; 7 bases align to TRBD2. The trim removed 3 bases at V and 4 bases at J, leaving 4 bases unmatched. This CDR3 region has 13 residues. Germline loops: CDR1 SGDLS, CDR2 YYNGEE. CDR3 sequence reads: CASSAAGGYEQYF. DNA for the CDR3: TGTGCCAGCAGCGCAGCCGGGGGGTACGAGCAGTACTTC.

The rearrangement joins TRBV7-2 to TRBJ1-5, with 7 bases matching TRBD1. The CDR3 spans 18 residues. CDR1 is SGHTA and CDR2 is FQGNSA in the germline V gene. V lost 5 bases, J lost 2 bases, and 15 bases stayed unmatched. As DNA, the CDR3 is TGTGCCAGCAGCCTACGACTCCTAGACAGGGACGGCAATCAGCCCCAGCATTTT. The encoded protein is CASSLRLLDRDGNQPQHF.

This chain uses TRBV4-2 with TRBJ2-1, with 9 nucleotides matching TRBD2. In germline, CDR1 is LGHNA, CDR2 YNFKEQ. This CDR3 is 17 amino acids long. With 0 bases clipped from V and 10 bases from J, the junction kept 13 bases outside the gene matches. Here the CDR3 reads CASSQDTLAGTWEEQFF. CDR3 in DNA: TGTGCCAGCAGCCAAGATACCCTAGCGGGAACGTGGGAAGAGCAGTTCTTC.

Concerning this clone: Germline and junction disagree at one end, which may indicate a read error. The V gene is TRBV2, the J gene TRBJ2-7; D unresolved. The CDR3 covers 15 residues. Germline-derived CDR1 and CDR2 are SNHLY and FYNNEI. CDR3 sequence (DNA): TGTGCCAGCACTGAAGATATGGGCCGAACCTACGAGCAGTACTTC. Translated: CASTEDMGRTYEQYF.

The rearrangement joins TRBV27 to TRBJ2-1, with TRBD1 matching over 9 bases. CDR3 length: 15 amino acids. V lost 6 bases, J lost 1 base, and 4 bases stayed unmatched. Per germline, CDR1 MNHEY and CDR2 SMNVEV (reference sequence). The CDR3: CASRAQGASYNEQFF. For the CDR3, the DNA is TGTGCCAGCAGGGCACAGGGGGCGTCCTACAATGAGCAGTTCTTC.

The V and J genes are TRBV13 and TRBJ2-2; D remains unclear. Germline V CDR1 and CDR2: PRHDT, FYEKMQ (reference sequence). This CDR3 has 14 amino acids. The V end was cut by 1 base, the J end by 6 bases, with 9 bases between. CDR3: CASSLAQRPGELFF. CDR3 nucleotide sequence: TGTGCCAGCAGCTTAGCCCAGCGCCCCGGGGAGCTGTTTTTT.

V is TRBV11-2 and J is TRBJ2-1; 9 nucleotides agree with TRBD2. CDR3 length: 17 amino acids. The germline CDR1 and CDR2 sequences are SGHAT and FQNNGV. J gave up 4 bases and V 5 bases, and 12 bases lay outside the gene matches. The CDR3 here is CASSMSPSGNIYNEQFF. The DNA for the CDR3 is TGTGCCAGCAGCATGAGCCCTAGCGGGAATATATACAATGAGCAGTTCTTC. The full variable domain, with the rest looked up from reference TRBV11-2 and TRBJ2-1, is EAGVAQSPRYKIIEKRQSVAFWCNPISGHATLYWYQQILGQGPKLLIQFQNNGVVDDSQLPKDRFSAERLKGVDSTLKIQPAKLEDSAVYLCASSMSPSGNIYNEQFFGPGTRLTVL.

CDR3 coding DNA: TGTGCCAGCAGCACCCGACGGGGGGACTATGGCTACACCTTC. This gives the protein CASSTRRGDYGYTF. The rearrangement uses TRBV11-2 and TRBJ1-2; a possible D gene is TRBD1 (5 bases). Germline V gene data show CDR1 as SGHAT and CDR2 as FQNNGV. The CDR3 loop spans 14 amino acids. V dropped 5 bases and J dropped 3 bases, with 13 bases sitting between them.